This note documents a single TCR beta chain sequence. Germline values: CDR1 SGHRS, CDR2 YFSETQ. The CDR3 loop spans 15 amino acids. Trimming pared 0 bases from V and 4 bases from J, leaving 10 bases between. The data derive from a study of PD-L1 blockade in urothelial cancer. Libraries were prepared by immunoSEQ multiplex PCR; TCRdb keeps only in-frame clonotypes and omits some of them. The sample carries about 81,000 clones, around nine tenths recorded once. The source is a man aged 60 to 69 with urothelial cancer. This chain uses TRBV5-1 with TRBJ1-4; possibly TRBD1 for D (5 bases). The sequencing here drew on PBMCs, taken around atezolizumab (anti-PD-L1) treatment. CDR3 DNA sequence: TGCGCCAGCAGCTTGGGTCGGGGGTATAATGAAAAACTGTTTTTT. Translated: CASSLGRGYNEKLFF.